The next 8 T cell receptor beta chains were all read from a single sample in a study of T cell repertoires in cytomegalovirus infection (dated by TCRdb to between 2018 and 2021). TCRdb shows the sequencer as Illumina HiSeq 1500. The public reads were reprocessed in TCRdb via fastp at Q25 and MiXCR, keeping in-frame beta chains. All rows with the same CDR3 protein become a single entry with the most common DNA and genes. The sample data list under 150,000 distinct CDR3 sequences, and more than 20% of these were observed just once. Jointly, the top ten make up about a third of the sample. For these receptors, no antigen is known. The source material was PBMCs, sequenced either directly or after in vitro stimulation (not recorded which). The receptors derive from a human donor in good health (CMV status not recorded). Some clones in this sample may be carry-over from other donors' samples.

The chain recombines TRBV4-1 with TRBJ2-7, with D maybe TRBD2 (5 bases). Trimming pared 1 base from V and 3 bases from J, leaving 10 bases between. This CDR3 has 14 amino acids. Germline CDR1 reads MGHRA; CDR2 reads YSYEKL. CDR3 bases: TGCGCCAGCAGCCAAGTGGGAGCGAACTACGAGCAGTACTTC. Translation gives CASSQVGANYEQYF.

The chain is built from TRBV9 and TRBJ1-5, with D possibly being TRBD1 (5 bases). CDR3 size: 14 residues. The germline V gene encodes CDR1 SGDLS and CDR2 YYNGEE. Trimming cost V 3 bases and J 7 bases, with 14 bases left between them. CDR3 nucleotide sequence: TGTGCCAGCAGCGATGTGCAGGGAGGCCAGCCCCAGCATTTT. Translating it yields CASSDVQGGQPQHF. Supplemented by reference TRBV9 and TRBJ1-5, the full variable domain reads DSGVTQTPKHLITATGQRVTLRCSPRSGDLSVYWYQQSLDQGLQFLIQYYNGEERAKGNILERFSAQQFPDLHSELNLSSLELGDSALYFCASSDVQGGQPQHFGDGTRLSIL.

This clonotype showed up many times. The chain is built from TRBV12-5 and TRBJ2-1, with 9 bases aligning to TRBD2. This CDR3 region has 20 residues. Looked up from germline, CDR1 is LGHNT and CDR2 is FRNRAP. With V trimmed by 3 bases and J by 2 bases, 17 bases remained unmatched. The CDR3: CASGFQRLAEEEGPYNEQFF. CDR3 DNA: TGTGCTAGTGGTTTTCAGAGACTAGCGGAAGAGGAAGGCCCCTACAATGAGCAGTTCTTC.

This clonotype turned up a few times. V usage is TRBV3-1 and J usage is TRBJ2-3; D is undetermined. The V gene's germline CDR1 is LGHDT and CDR2 YNNKEL (reference sequence). The germline V and J ends were trimmed by 0 bases and 2 bases, with 6 bases remaining between them. The CDR3 totals 14 residues. As DNA, the CDR3 is TGTGCCAGCAGCCAAGACGCGTACACAGATACGCAGTATTTT. Its protein is CASSQDAYTDTQYF.

This chain links TRBV27 with TRBJ1-4; a weak D match, TRBD1 (5 bases). This CDR3 contains 15 residues. Per the germline V gene, CDR1 is MNHEY and CDR2 is SMNVEV (reference sequence). Deletions cut 2 bases from V and 4 bases from J, with 11 bases between. The CDR3 DNA is TGTGCCAGCAGTTTAACCAGGGCAATTAATGAAAAACTGTTTTTT. Translation gives CASSLTRAINEKLFF.

This clonotype was seen only a few times. This chain joins TRBV20-1 and TRBJ1-3; perhaps TRBD1 as D (5 bases). Germline V gene sequence: CDR1 DFQATT, CDR2 SNEGSKA (reference sequence). With 0 bases removed from V and 3 bases from J, the gap between germline ends came to 12 bases. The CDR3 covers 15 residues. The DNA of the CDR3 is TGCAGTGCTAGAGAGGAGGGGCTGGGTGGAAACACCATATATTTT. Translation: CSAREEGLGGNTIYF.

The rearrangement links TRBV15 to TRBJ2-7, with 8 positions matching TRBD2. The junction had 6 bases not matched to a gene; V was cut back by 2 bases and J by 0 bases. Germline-derived CDR1 and CDR2 are LNHNV and YYDKDF (reference sequence). The CDR3 covers 16 residues. CDR3 DNA: TGTGCCACCAGCAGATACGGGGGGGAAAGCTCCTACGAGCAGTACGTC. It codes for CATSRYGGESSYEQYV.

The sample holds a few counts of this clonotype. The chain couples TRBV11-3 to TRBJ2-5; D uncertain. With 6 bases removed from V and 3 bases from J, the gap between germline ends came to 11 bases. This CDR3 is 13 amino acids long. From germline, CDR1 is SGHNT and CDR2 YENEEA. CDR3 bases: TGTGCCAGCAGGCGCCGGGCAGAAGAGACCCAGTACTTC. Its protein product is CASRRRAEETQYF.